A single sample gave rise to the 29 T cell receptor beta chains below, sequenced in a study of control samples from healthy donors and cancer patients. This table comes from immunoSEQ multiplex PCR, and its TCRdb copy is limited to in-frame clones, with some not included. Of 70,000 to 90,000 clones listed, roughly 92% are singletons. Sequencing input: blood. The receptors were sampled from a woman aged 40-49 years in good health.

CDR3 residues: CASSTTSGIGKTQYF. The DNA of the CDR3 is TGTGCCAGCAGCACGACTAGCGGGATAGGAAAGACCCAGTACTTC. V gene TRBV7-3 combines with J gene TRBJ2-5; 11 bases agree with TRBD2. The CDR3 has 15 residues. Trimming at V came to 5 bases and at J to 6 bases, leaving 8 bases not matched to a gene. Germline CDR1 and CDR2: SGHTA and FQGTGA.

The chain recombines TRBV11-3 with TRBJ2-1, with D possibly TRBD2 on 6 matching bases. Germline V CDR1 and CDR2: SGHNT, YENEEA. V was trimmed by 6 bases and J by 5 bases, leaving 14 bases between them. The length of the CDR3 is 14 residues. CDR3: CASSSTRRDNEQFF. For the CDR3, the DNA is TGTGCCAGCAGTTCAACGAGGAGGGACAATGAGCAGTTCTTC.

V is TRBV27 and J is TRBJ2-5, with a possible D match to TRBD2 (6 bases). This CDR3 is built from 13 residues. The germline V gene encodes CDR1 MNHEY and CDR2 SMNVEV (reference sequence). The germline V and J ends were trimmed by 7 bases and 4 bases, with 13 bases remaining between them. CDR3 bases: TGTGCCAGCAAGGAGGGTTTTGGAGAGACCCAGTACTTC. This encodes CASKEGFGETQYF.

DNA of the CDR3: TGTGCCAGCAGCTCGGACAGGCAGAATCAGCCCCAGCATTTT. Protein: CASSSDRQNQPQHF. The chain couples TRBV7-8 to TRBJ1-5; 7 bases match TRBD1. CDR3 length: 14 residues. Trimming took 4 bases from V and 4 from J; bases not matched to a gene: 4. Germline V gene lookup returns CDR1 SGHVS and CDR2 FQNEAQ.

The chain uses TRBV9 and TRBJ1-2; TRBD1 aligns across 7 bases. Germline CDR1 is SGDLS and CDR2 is YYNGEE. The CDR3 is made up of 14 amino acids. V lost 0 bases and J lost 10; bases outside the gene matches: 9. The CDR3 DNA reads TGTGCCAGCAGCGTAGTCGGGACAGCCGGGAACTACACCTTC. Encoded protein: CASSVVGTAGNYTF.

The chain combines TRBV3-1 (or the pseudogene TRBV3-2) with TRBJ2-3; no reliable D call. The CDR3 is 11 amino acids. Per germline, CDR1 LGHDT and CDR2 YNNKEL (reference sequence). Trimming removed 3 bases at V and 2 bases at J, with 0 bases between. CDR3 residues: CASSHTDTQYF. The CDR3 DNA follows: TGTGCCAGCAGCCACACAGATACGCAGTATTTT.

CDR3 loop: CASSLEASNPRNTIYF. The CDR3 nucleotides read TGTGCCAGCAGCTTAGAGGCCAGCAACCCTCGAAACACCATATATTTT. The rearrangement uses TRBV7-2 and TRBJ1-3; D not certain. The CDR3 length is 16 residues. Trimming shortened V by 1 base and J by 5 bases, and 15 bases separated the two germline ends. Germline-derived CDR1 and CDR2 are SGHTA and FQGNSA.

This clone has only one observation. The genes are TRBV19 and TRBJ1-5; D remains ambiguous. Germline V gene lookup returns CDR1 LNHDA and CDR2 SQIVND (reference sequence). The CDR3 sequence is 17 residues long. The V end was cut by 5 bases, the J end by 5 bases, with 22 bases between. CDR3 region: CASSALLGRQLHQPQHF. For the CDR3, the DNA is TGTGCCAGTAGTGCTTTATTGGGGAGGCAGTTACATCAGCCCCAGCATTTT.

The rearrangement links TRBV7-9 to TRBJ2-1; TRBD1 or TRBD2 may be the D gene (5 bases each). V lost 1 base and J lost 0, with 10 bases in between. Germline V gives CDR1 SEHNR, CDR2 FQNEAQ (reference sequence). The CDR3 runs 16 residues. CDR3 residues: CASSLVEGTSYNEQFF. CDR3 DNA: TGTGCCAGCAGCTTAGTTGAGGGGACCTCCTACAATGAGCAGTTCTTC.

The gene calls are TRBV27 and TRBJ2-5, with D perhaps TRBD2 (5 bases). The V end was cut by 5 bases, the J end by 7 bases, with 11 bases between. Germline values: CDR1 MNHEY, CDR2 SMNVEV (reference sequence). CDR3 size: 12 residues. Here the CDR3 reads CASSRGEGTQYF. In DNA, the CDR3 is TGTGCCAGCAGTAGAGGAGAGGGGACCCAGTACTTC.

The chain uses TRBV9 and TRBJ2-5; maybe TRBD1 (5 bases). Germline CDR1 reads SGDLS; CDR2 reads YYNGEE. This CDR3 contains 14 residues. V lost 3 bases and J 5 bases, leaving 14 bases between the germline ends. CDR3 region: CASSAGQGKETQYF. CDR3 DNA sequence: TGTGCCAGCAGCGCCGGGCAGGGAAAGGAGACCCAGTACTTC.

The CDR3 nucleotides are TGTGCCAGCAGACCCTACAGGGTTCAATGGGGCTACACCTTC. Its protein product is CASRPYRVQWGYTF. The chain joins TRBV28 to TRBJ1-2; perhaps TRBD1 as D (6 bases). V gave up 6 bases and J gave up 8 bases, with 19 bases separating them. In germline, CDR1 is MDHEN, CDR2 SYDVKM. This CDR3 region has 14 residues.

The chain has TRBV5-1 and TRBJ2-1, with D perhaps being TRBD1 or TRBD2 (5 bases each). Germline V gives CDR1 SGHRS, CDR2 YFSETQ. V shed 0 bases and J shed 8 bases, with 15 bases lying between them. This CDR3 contains 15 residues. The CDR3 nucleotides read TGCGCCAGCAGCTTGGACGGGGCAAATCAGGATGAGCAGTTCTTC. Its protein product is CASSLDGANQDEQFF.

The rearrangement links TRBV6-2 or TRBV6-3 to TRBJ2-7; the match to TRBD2 covers 11 bases. CDR1 MNHEY and CDR2 SVGEGT come from the germline V gene. The CDR3 covers 17 residues. The V gene end was trimmed by 6 bases and the J gene end by 6 bases; junction bases not matched to a gene: 16. CDR3 sequence: CASSRGPTSGGPREQYF. CDR3 coding DNA: TGTGCCAGCAGCCGGGGCCCAACTAGCGGGGGCCCTCGCGAGCAGTACTTC.

This clone was found once. V usage is TRBV5-1 and J usage is TRBJ2-3; the match to TRBD2 covers 8 bases. The CDR3 length is 17 residues. From germline, CDR1 is SGHRS and CDR2 YFSETQ. The V gene end was trimmed by 4 bases and the J gene end by 1 base; junction bases not matched to a gene: 11. CDR3 sequence (DNA): TGCGCCAGCAGCCCAGGCCCCGCAGCGGGGGGCACAGATACGCAGTATTTT. Translating gives CASSPGPAAGGTDTQYF.

Notes on this clone: Sequence at one end of the junction differs from germline and may be a read error. This sequence joins TRBV7-9 and TRBJ1-2; TRBD1 might be the D (5 bases). This CDR3 comprises 14 residues. Germline V gene lookup returns CDR1 SEHNR and CDR2 FQNEAQ (reference sequence). CDR3 sequence (DNA): TGTGCCAGCGGGGGTTCGGACACTAACTTTGGCTACACCTTC. Protein sequence: CASGGSDTNFGYTF.

J is TRBJ2-2 and V is TRBV5-4; no firm D call. Trimming took off 2 bases at V and 7 bases at J, with 12 bases between the two ends. The CDR3 contains 14 residues. Germline assignment: CDR1 SGHNT and CDR2 YYREEE (reference sequence). Written as DNA, the CDR3 is TGTGCCAGCAGCTTAGACCCCTCCGGCGGGGAGCTGTTTTTT. It specifies CASSLDPSGGELFF.

The DNA for the CDR3 is TGCGCCAGCAGCCTTTTTTCTACCGCTGCCGACTCTGGGGCCAACGTCCTGACTTTC. It translates to CASSLFSTAADSGANVLTF. This chain connects TRBV4-3 to TRBJ2-6; D unresolved. V lost 4 bases to trimming and J lost 0 bases, with 19 bases between them. The CDR3 extends over 19 amino acids. CDR1 and CDR2 (germline): LGHNA, YSLEER.

The chain joins TRBV6-5 to TRBJ1-2; 8 bases agree with TRBD1. In germline, CDR1 is MNHEY, CDR2 SVGAGI. The V segment lost 6 bases and the J segment 3 bases; nucleotides outside the gene matches: 3. The CDR3 has 13 amino acids. CDR3 region: CASSQGADYGYTF. CDR3 sequence (DNA): TGTGCCAGCAGCCAGGGGGCCGACTATGGCTACACCTTC.

The chain's CDR3 is CASSPLTSGAGELFF. CDR3 DNA: TGTGCCAGCAGCCCACTAACTAGCGGGGCCGGGGAGCTGTTTTTT. The rearrangement joins TRBV5-4 to TRBJ2-2; the match to TRBD2 covers 10 bases. The germline V gene has CDR1 SGHNT and CDR2 YYREEE (reference sequence). V lost 4 bases, J lost 6 bases, and 6 bases stayed unmatched. This CDR3 region has 15 residues. Drawing the rest from reference TRBV5-4 and TRBJ2-2, the complete variable domain is ETGVTQSPTHLIKTRGQQVTLRCSSQSGHNTVSWYQQALGQGPQFIFQYYREEENGRGNFPPRFSGLQFPNYSSELNVNALELDDSALYLCASSPLTSGAGELFFGEGSRLTVL.

With respect to this clone: This specimen includes other DNA sequences encoding the same CDR3. The chain couples TRBV12-3 or TRBV12-4 to TRBJ1-1; D gene ambiguous. The CDR3 extends over 13 amino acids. Trimming left V 1 base short and J 1 base short, with 4 bases between. The CDR3 DNA follows: TGTGCCAGCAGTTTAGGTCCGAACACTGAAGCTTTCTTT. Amino acid sequence: CASSLGPNTEAFF.

Only a few counts were recorded for this clone. This chain uses TRBV9 with TRBJ2-2; D remains unclear. Per the germline V gene, CDR1 is SGDLS and CDR2 is YYNGEE. The CDR3 is 12 residues long. Trimming took off 3 bases at V and 0 bases at J, with 0 bases between the two ends. CDR3 DNA sequence: TGTGCCAGCAGCGCGAACACCGGGGAGCTGTTTTTT. It specifies CASSANTGELFF.

V is TRBV6-5 and J is TRBJ1-2, with D unclear. With 0 bases removed from V and 6 bases from J, the gap between germline ends came to 14 bases. The CDR3 runs to 15 residues. Germline CDR1 is MNHEY and CDR2 is SVGAGI. The CDR3 DNA reads TGTGCCAGCAGTTACTCCACAAGCAGGAGCCATGGCTACACCTTC. Its protein is CASSYSTSRSHGYTF.

This rearrangement joins TRBV4-2 to TRBJ1-5; 9 nucleotides match TRBD1. There are 15 residues in the CDR3. Germline CDR1 and CDR2: LGHNA and YNFKEQ. V was pared by 0 bases and J by 7 bases, with 4 bases of the junction left unmatched. The CDR3 DNA follows: TGTGCCAGCAGCCAAGAGGGACAGGGTGGCCAGCCCCAGCATTTT. Protein sequence: CASSQEGQGGQPQHF.

V and J are TRBV25-1 and TRBJ2-5, with TRBD1 matching over 7 bases. V was clipped by 4 bases and J by 1 base; unmatched bases: 9. Germline CDR1 MGHDK, CDR2 SYGVNS. This CDR3 is 16 amino acids long. The CDR3 protein is CASSVLTGTAQETQYF. The CDR3 bases are TGTGCCAGCAGTGTCCTTACCGGGACAGCCCAAGAGACCCAGTACTTC.

The chain uses TRBV10-3 and TRBJ1-5, with D possibly matching TRBD1 (5 bases). The CDR3 has 15 amino acids. CDR1 ENHRY and CDR2 SYGVKD come from the germline V gene. V lost 0 bases and J 6 bases, leaving 12 bases between the germline ends. CDR3 DNA: TGTGCCATCAGTGAGTCTCGCAGGGTTAGTCAGCCCCAGCATTTT. Translation: CAISESRRVSQPQHF.

V is TRBV7-9 and J is TRBJ1-1; no clear D gene. The CDR3 runs 15 residues. The V end lost 0 bases, the J end lost 1 base, and 9 bases lay between the germline ends. Germline loops: CDR1 SEHNR, CDR2 FQNEAQ (reference sequence). The chain's CDR3 is CASSLARTGNTEAFF. CDR3 in DNA: TGTGCCAGCAGCTTAGCCCGGACGGGGAACACTGAAGCTTTCTTT.

V usage is TRBV10-1 and J usage is TRBJ2-3; possibly TRBD2 for D (6 bases). CDR1 and CDR2 from the germline V gene are WNHNN and SYGVQD (reference sequence). The CDR3 loop spans 18 amino acids. Trimming took 2 bases from V and 4 from J, leaving 22 bases between them. Here the CDR3 DNA reads TGCGCCAGCAGTGAGGGGCTTCTAGCGCCCTTCGGGGCAGATACGCAGTATTTT. It specifies CASSEGLLAPFGADTQYF.

This chain joins TRBV5-8 and TRBJ1-1; no definite D call. Trimming left V 1 base short and J 0 bases short, with 4 bases between. In germline, CDR1 is SGHTS, CDR2 YDEGEE. This CDR3 contains 13 residues. This CDR3 is CASSLRVNTEAFF. In DNA form, the CDR3 reads TGTGCCAGCAGCTTGAGGGTGAACACTGAAGCTTTCTTT.